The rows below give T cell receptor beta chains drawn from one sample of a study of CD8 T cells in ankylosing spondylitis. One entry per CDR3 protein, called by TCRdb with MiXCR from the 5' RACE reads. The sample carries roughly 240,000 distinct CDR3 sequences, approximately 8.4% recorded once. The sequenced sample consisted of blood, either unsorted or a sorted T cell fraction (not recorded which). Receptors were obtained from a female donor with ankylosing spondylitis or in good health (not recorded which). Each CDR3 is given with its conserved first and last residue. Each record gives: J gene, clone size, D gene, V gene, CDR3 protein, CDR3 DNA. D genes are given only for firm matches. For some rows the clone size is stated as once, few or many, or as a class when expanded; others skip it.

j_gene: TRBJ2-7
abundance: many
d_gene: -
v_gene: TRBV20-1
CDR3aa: CSASVSSYEQYF
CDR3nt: TGCAGTGCTAGCGTCAGCTCCTACGAGCAGTACTTC

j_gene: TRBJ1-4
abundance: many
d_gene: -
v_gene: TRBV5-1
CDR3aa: CASSLGGLNEKLFF
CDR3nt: TGCGCCAGCAGCTTGGGGGGCCTTAATGAAAAACTGTTTTTT

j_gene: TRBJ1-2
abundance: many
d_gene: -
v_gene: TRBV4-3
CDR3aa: CASSQDSLANYGYTF
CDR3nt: TGCGCCAGCAGCCAAGACAGCCTAGCTAACTATGGCTACACCTTC

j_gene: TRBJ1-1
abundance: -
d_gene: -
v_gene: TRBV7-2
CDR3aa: CASSLEGGITEAFF
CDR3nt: TGTGCCAGCAGCTTAGAGGGGGGGATCACTGAAGCTTTCTTT

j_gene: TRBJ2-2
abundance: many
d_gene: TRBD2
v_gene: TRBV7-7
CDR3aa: CASSGGQGGTGELFF
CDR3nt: TGTGCTAGCAGCGGGGGGCAGGGAGGAACCGGGGAGCTGTTTTTT

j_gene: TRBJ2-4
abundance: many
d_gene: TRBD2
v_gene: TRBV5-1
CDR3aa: CASSLAGRVENIQYF
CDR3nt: TGCGCCAGCAGCTTGGCAGGGAGGGTGGAAAACATTCAGTACTTC

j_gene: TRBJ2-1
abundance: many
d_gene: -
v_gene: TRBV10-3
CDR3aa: CATLAGVGEQFF
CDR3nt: TGTGCCACCTTGGCAGGGGTGGGTGAGCAGTTCTTC

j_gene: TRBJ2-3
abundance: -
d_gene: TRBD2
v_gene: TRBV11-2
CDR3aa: CASSFLAGLSTDTQYF
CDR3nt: TGTGCCAGCAGCTTCCTAGCGGGACTTAGCACAGATACGCAGTATTTT

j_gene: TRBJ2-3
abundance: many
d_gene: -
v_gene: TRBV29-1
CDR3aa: CSGQPVLRDTQYF
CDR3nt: TGCAGCGGCCAGCCGGTCCTGAGGGATACGCAGTATTTT

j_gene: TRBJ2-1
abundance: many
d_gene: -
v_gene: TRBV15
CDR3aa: CATSRDLRAYSYNEQFF
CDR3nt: TGTGCCACCAGCAGAGATCTCCGGGCATACAGCTACAATGAGCAGTTCTTC

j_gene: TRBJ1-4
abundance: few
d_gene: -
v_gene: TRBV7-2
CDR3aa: CASSSLSGARTF
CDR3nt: TGTGCCAGCAGCTCTCTGTCCGGAGCACGTACTTTT

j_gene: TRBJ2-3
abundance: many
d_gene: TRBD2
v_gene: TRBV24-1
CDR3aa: CATSDNRGGGSQYF
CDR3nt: TGTGCCACCAGTGATAACCGGGGGGGAGGCTCGCAGTATTTT

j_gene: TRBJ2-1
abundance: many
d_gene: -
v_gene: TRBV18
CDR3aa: CASSPANEQFF
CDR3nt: TGTGCCAGCTCACCGGCCAATGAGCAGTTCTTC

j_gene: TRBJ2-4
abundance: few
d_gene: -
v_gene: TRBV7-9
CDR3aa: CASTRGQGENIQYF
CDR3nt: TGTGCCAGCACCAGAGGTCAGGGAGAAAACATTCAGTACTTC

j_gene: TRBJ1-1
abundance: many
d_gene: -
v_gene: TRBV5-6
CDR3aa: CASSGTYEAFF
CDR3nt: TGTGCCAGCAGCGGAACATATGAAGCTTTCTTT

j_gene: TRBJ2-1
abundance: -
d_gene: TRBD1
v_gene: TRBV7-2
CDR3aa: CASSRGQGADEQFF
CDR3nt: TGTGCCAGCAGCCGCGGACAGGGGGCGGATGAGCAGTTCTTC

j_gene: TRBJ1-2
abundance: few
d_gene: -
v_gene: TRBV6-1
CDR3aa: CASTGPTNYGYTF
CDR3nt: TGTGCCAGCACCGGGCCGACAAACTATGGCTACACCTTC

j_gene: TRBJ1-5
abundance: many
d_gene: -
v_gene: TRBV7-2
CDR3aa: CASSLAGTRTYSNQPQHF
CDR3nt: TGTGCCAGCAGCTTGGCAGGGACCCGAACTTATAGCAATCAGCCCCAGCATTTT

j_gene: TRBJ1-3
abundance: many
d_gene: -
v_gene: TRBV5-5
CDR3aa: CASSYPTGTSGNTIYF
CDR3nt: TGTGCCAGCAGCTATCCTACAGGGACCTCTGGAAACACCATATATTTT

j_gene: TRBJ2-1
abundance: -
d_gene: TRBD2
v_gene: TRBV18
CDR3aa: CASSPRGAGGPSEQFF
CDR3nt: TGTGCCAGCTCACCTCGTGGAGCGGGAGGGCCCAGTGAGCAGTTCTTC

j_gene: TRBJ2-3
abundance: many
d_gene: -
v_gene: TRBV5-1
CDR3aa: CASSQVGDTQYF
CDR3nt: TGCGCCAGCAGCCAAGTGGGAGATACGCAGTATTTT

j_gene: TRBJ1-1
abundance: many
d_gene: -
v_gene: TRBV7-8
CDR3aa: CASGGLGLDEAFF
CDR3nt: TGTGCCAGCGGTGGGCTGGGCCTAGACGAAGCTTTCTTT

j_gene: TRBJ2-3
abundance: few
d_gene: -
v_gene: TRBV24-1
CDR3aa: CATSGEAASTDTQYF
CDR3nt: TGTGCCACCAGTGGTGAAGCGGCCAGCACAGATACGCAGTATTTT

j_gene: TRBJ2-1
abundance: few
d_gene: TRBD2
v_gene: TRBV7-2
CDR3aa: CASSPQGLAVGGYEQFF
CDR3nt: TGTGCCAGCAGCCCCCAAGGACTAGCGGTGGGGGGGTATGAGCAGTTCTTC

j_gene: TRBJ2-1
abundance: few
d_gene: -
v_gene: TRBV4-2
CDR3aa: CASGWVAGSDEQFF
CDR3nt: TGTGCCAGCGGGTGGGTGGCAGGGTCGGATGAGCAGTTCTTC

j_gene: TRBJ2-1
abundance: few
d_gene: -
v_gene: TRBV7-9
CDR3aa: CASSLGAGPGEQFF
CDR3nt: TGTGCCAGCAGCTTAGGCGCGGGACCGGGTGAGCAGTTCTTC

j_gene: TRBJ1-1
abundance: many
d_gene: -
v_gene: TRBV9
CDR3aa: CASSDSPSPGGNTEAFF
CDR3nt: TGTGCCAGCAGCGATTCCCCTTCCCCGGGCGGGAACACTGAAGCTTTCTTT

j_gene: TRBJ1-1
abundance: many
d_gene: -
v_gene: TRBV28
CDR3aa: CASSLSGGHNTEAFF
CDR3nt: TGTGCCAGCAGTTTAAGTGGGGGACACAACACTGAAGCTTTCTTT

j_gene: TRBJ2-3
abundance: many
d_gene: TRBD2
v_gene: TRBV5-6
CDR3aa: CASRTDPRRPSGRDTQYF
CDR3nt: TGTGCCAGCAGAACCGACCCCAGGAGGCCCTCCGGGAGGGATACGCAGTATTTT

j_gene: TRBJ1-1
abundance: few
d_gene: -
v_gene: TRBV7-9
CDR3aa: CASSLVVRNTEAFF
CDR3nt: TGTGCCAGCAGCTTAGTTGTTAGGAACACTGAAGCTTTCTTT